A single sample gave rise to the 25 T cell receptor beta chains below, sequenced in a study of T cells in Graves' hyperthyroidism and ophthalmopathy. Amplification of TCR beta CDR3 regions was performed using RNA transcripts as template. The HTBI set primed first-round TCR CDR3 RT-PCR. Each CDR3 protein gets one entry after TCRdb re-called the multiplex PCR reads with MiXCR. The sample carries around 250,000 distinct CDR3 sequences, 13% to 15% recorded once. The specimen was blood. These receptors originate from a woman aged 40 to 50 with Graves' hyperthyroidism that later progressed to Graves' ophthalmopathy.

This clonotype was recorded at least ten times. The V gene is TRBV7-8, the J gene TRBJ2-3; D uncertain. There are 16 residues in the CDR3. Germline lookup yields CDR1 SGHVS and CDR2 FQNEAQ. V was pared by 3 bases and J by 10 bases, with 23 bases between. CDR3 sequence: CASSFSAAPSFGSQYF. As DNA, the CDR3 is TGTGCCAGCAGCTTTTCTGCAGCGCCGAGTTTCGGGTCGCAGTATTTT. The full variable domain, with the rest looked up from reference TRBV7-8 and TRBJ2-3, is GAGVSQSPRYKVAKRGQDVALRCDPISGHVSLFWYQQALGQGPEFLTYFQNEAQLDKSGLPSDRFFAERPEGSVSTLKIQRTQQEDSAVYLCASSFSAAPSFGSQYFGPGTRLTVL.

This clonotype was picked up many times. This chain connects TRBV11-1 to TRBJ2-1; D not certain. V gave up 1 base and J gave up 14 bases, with 15 bases separating them. In germline, CDR1 is SGHAT, CDR2 FQDESV (reference sequence). The CDR3 spans 13 residues. In nucleotides, the CDR3 is TGTGCCAGCAGCTTAGTATCGCAACTACCAAAGTTCTTC. As protein: CASSLVSQLPKFF.

This sequence joins TRBV7-9 and TRBJ1-4; D remains unclear. This CDR3 has 16 amino acids. Per the germline V gene, CDR1 is SEHNR and CDR2 is FQNEAQ (reference sequence). The germline V and J ends were trimmed by 1 base and 4 bases, with 13 bases remaining between them. In DNA, the CDR3 is TGTGCCAGCAGCTTAGGGGCGTACAGCCTTAATGAAAAACTGTTTTTT. Translation: CASSLGAYSLNEKLFF.

This clonotype was recorded many times. The chain recombines TRBV20-1 with TRBJ2-1, with 8 bases aligning to TRBD2. From germline, CDR1 is DFQATT and CDR2 SNEGSKA (reference sequence). The trim removed 0 bases at V and 8 bases at J, leaving 12 bases unmatched. The CDR3 is made up of 16 amino acids. The CDR3 DNA reads as TGCAGTGCTAGAGATAAACGGGAGGGCCTGAGCTATGAGCAGTTCTTC. Translation gives CSARDKREGLSYEQFF.

This clonotype was seen ten or more times. This chain links TRBV4-1 with TRBJ2-2, with D possibly being TRBD2 (5 bases). The CDR3 extends over 16 amino acids. Germline V lookup: CDR1 MGHRA, CDR2 YSYEKL. V dropped 0 bases and J dropped 7 bases, with 15 bases sitting between them. The CDR3 DNA reads TGCGCCAGCAGCCAAGATAGGTCCCGGGGAGACGGGGAGCTGTTTTTT. This codes for CASSQDRSRGDGELFF.

This clonotype was seen many times. The chain has TRBV29-1 and TRBJ1-1; D is unresolved. Per the germline V gene, CDR1 is SQVTM and CDR2 is ANQGSEA. With 3 bases removed from V and 1 base from J, the gap between germline ends came to 12 bases. This CDR3 is 14 amino acids long. CDR3 residues: CSVDSGLPNTEAFF. The CDR3 DNA reads TGCAGCGTTGATAGCGGGCTCCCGAACACTGAAGCTTTCTTT.

This clonotype was recorded many times. The chain links TRBV28 to TRBJ1-6; D perhaps matches TRBD1 (6 bases). V lost 7 bases, J lost 7 bases, and 8 bases lay in between. Germline V gives CDR1 MDHEN, CDR2 SYDVKM. The CDR3 has 12 amino acids. The CDR3 DNA reads as TGTGCCAGCAAAGGGGGAAATTCACCCCTCCACTTT. This codes for CASKGGNSPLHF.

This clonotype was counted at least ten times. CDR3 sequence (DNA): TGTGCCAGCAGTTTACACCTAGCGGTCGAGAGGGATACGCAGTATTTT. Its protein product is CASSLHLAVERDTQYF. The chain employs TRBV27 and TRBJ2-3, with TRBD2 identical over 7 bases. Germline CDR1 and CDR2: MNHEY and SMNVEV (reference sequence). J lost 6 bases, V lost 2 bases, and 11 bases had no gene match. CDR3 length: 16 amino acids.

This clonotype was counted only a few times. V usage is TRBV28 and J usage is TRBJ2-7; 9 bases map to TRBD1. Germline V gene sequence: CDR1 MDHEN, CDR2 SYDVKM. V lost 3 bases to trimming and J lost 1 base; unmatched junction nucleotides: 4. The CDR3 is 15 amino acids. The CDR3 is CASSFTDRGSYEQYF. As DNA, the CDR3 is TGTGCCAGCAGTTTCACCGACAGGGGGTCCTACGAGCAGTACTTC.

The sample holds many counts of this clonotype. The genes are TRBV27 and TRBJ2-7; D is possibly TRBD1 (6 bases). V lost 4 bases to trimming and J lost 3 bases, with 16 bases between them. The CDR3 is made up of 15 amino acids. The germline V gene has CDR1 MNHEY and CDR2 SMNVEV (reference sequence). Here the CDR3 DNA reads TGTGCCAGCAGTTCGGGACAACCCGGGCGCTACGAGCAGTACTTC. This sequence encodes CASSSGQPGRYEQYF.

This clonotype has a count of ten or more. This chain joins TRBV6-2 or TRBV6-3 and TRBJ1-2; tentative D call: TRBD1 (5 bases). The length of the CDR3 is 15 residues. The V and J ends lost 4 bases and 4 bases respectively, with 16 bases between them. Germline V gene data show CDR1 as MNHEY and CDR2 as SVGEGT. The CDR3 coding sequence is TGTGCCAGCAGTTTGGGGGATCTCGAGGTCTATGGCTACACCTTC. Its protein product is CASSLGDLEVYGYTF.

This clonotype was detected ten times or more. The V call is TRBV9, the J call TRBJ2-7, with D perhaps TRBD1 or TRBD2 (5 bases each). The germline gives CDR1 SGDLS, CDR2 YYNGEE. The CDR3 totals 14 residues. V was shortened by 4 bases and J by 1 base, with 12 bases between the two germline ends. CDR3 in amino acids: CASSPGDGSYEQYF. DNA of the CDR3: TGTGCCAGCAGCCCTGGGGACGGTTCCTACGAGCAGTACTTC.

This chain uses TRBV4-1 with TRBJ2-2; D gene ambiguous. Germline V gene sequence: CDR1 MGHRA, CDR2 YSYEKL. V lost 5 bases to trimming and J lost 6 bases, with 13 bases between them. CDR3 length: 14 amino acids. In DNA form, the CDR3 reads TGCGCCAGCAGCTCCCGACTCCTTCCCGGGGAGCTGTTTTTT. Protein sequence: CASSSRLLPGELFF.

This clonotype occurred many times. The gene calls are TRBV12-3 or TRBV12-4 and TRBJ2-7; tentative D call: TRBD1 (6 bases). Trimming pared 6 bases from V and 0 bases from J, leaving 18 bases between. The CDR3 sequence is 16 residues long. DNA of the CDR3: TGTGCCAGCAGCCCTGGACAGTTCTCTAGCTCCTACGAGCAGTACTTC. Translation: CASSPGQFSSSYEQYF.

This clonotype was picked up many times. This chain connects TRBV30 to TRBJ2-7; D is undetermined. The ends were cut back, 1 base at V and 3 bases at J, with 16 bases in the middle. This CDR3 has 15 residues. In germline, CDR1 is GTSNPN, CDR2 SVGIG (reference sequence). This chain's CDR3 is CAWSAVGQLYYEQYF. CDR3 DNA sequence: TGTGCCTGGAGTGCGGTGGGTCAGCTTTACTACGAGCAGTACTTC.

This clonotype was detected many times. The chain employs TRBV6-5 and TRBJ2-7; D is possibly TRBD2 (6 bases). Trimming took off 0 bases at V and 7 bases at J, with 19 bases between the two ends. Germline CDR1 MNHEY, CDR2 SVGAGI. The CDR3 has 16 residues. The chain's CDR3 is CASSYSFGTAIQEQYF. The CDR3 DNA reads as TGTGCCAGCAGTTACTCGTTCGGGACTGCTATACAAGAGCAGTACTTC.

This clonotype has a count of ten or more. The V gene is TRBV2, the J gene TRBJ2-7, with a tentative D call TRBD2 (6 bases). Germline values: CDR1 SNHLY, CDR2 FYNNEI. With 7 bases removed from V and 0 bases from J, the gap between germline ends came to 10 bases. There are 13 residues in the CDR3. The chain's CDR3 is CASNRGLSYEQYF. Here the CDR3 DNA reads TGTGCCAGCAATCGGGGACTCTCCTACGAGCAGTACTTC.

This clonotype was detected ten times or more. This rearrangement joins TRBV24-1 to TRBJ2-1; D remains ambiguous. The CDR3 totals 16 residues. Trimming removed 3 bases from V and 0 bases from J, with 11 bases in between. CDR1 is KGHDR and CDR2 is SFDVKD in the germline V gene. The DNA of the CDR3 is TGTGCCACCAGTGATCAGTGGGTCCGCTCCTACAATGAGCAGTTCTTC. It translates to CATSDQWVRSYNEQFF.

The chain has TRBV5-1 and TRBJ2-1; maybe TRBD2 (6 bases). Per the germline V gene, CDR1 is SGHRS and CDR2 is YFSETQ. V lost 4 bases and J lost 9, with 20 bases in between. The CDR3 consists of 15 residues. CDR3 bases: TGCGCCAGCAGCCCCGGGACTTTTACTCTGGGTGAGCAGTTCTTC. Its protein is CASSPGTFTLGEQFF. The full variable domain, its missing parts supplied by reference TRBV5-1 and TRBJ2-1, is KAGVTQTPRYLIKTRGQQVTLSCSPISGHRSVSWYQQTPGQGLQFLFEYFSETQRNKGNFPGRFSGRQFSNSRSEMNVSTLELGDSALYLCASSPGTFTLGEQFFGPGTRLTVL.

This clonotype was counted ten times or more. This rearrangement joins TRBV3-1 to TRBJ2-7; TRBD1 matches at 9 bases. The germline CDR1 and CDR2 sequences are LGHDT and YNNKEL (reference sequence). CDR3 length: 15 residues. Trimming removed 2 bases from V and 5 bases from J; junction bases left unmatched: 7. The DNA of the CDR3 is TGTGCCAGCAGCCAAACCGGGACAGGGCTTCACGAGCAGTACTTC. Residues: CASSQTGTGLHEQYF.

In its sample, this clonotype was seen once. J is TRBJ2-1 and V is TRBV11-2; maybe TRBD2 (6 bases). CDR3 length equals 16 residues. Germline CDR1 SGHAT, CDR2 FQNNGV. Trimming took off 1 base at V and 4 bases at J, with 14 bases between the two ends. DNA for the CDR3: TGTGCCAGCAGCTTAGTGGAACTAGCAGAATACAATGAGCAGTTCTTC. The encoded protein is CASSLVELAEYNEQFF.

This clonotype was counted many times. The rearrangement links TRBV30 to TRBJ2-7; 7 bases align to TRBD1. The CDR3 has 14 amino acids. Germline V gene data show CDR1 as GTSNPN and CDR2 as SVGIG (reference sequence). Losses at the gene ends were 0 bases for V and 0 bases for J; bases not matched to a gene: 2. CDR3 DNA sequence: TGTGCCTGGAGTGTGAGGGGGCACTCCTACGAGCAGTACTTC. This translates into CAWSVRGHSYEQYF. Together with reference TRBV30 and TRBJ2-7, the CDR3 gives the full variable domain: SQTIHQWPATLVQPVGSPLSLECTVEGTSNPNLYWYRQAAGRGLQLLFYSVGIGQISSEVPQNLSASRPQDRQFILSSKKLLLSDSGFYLCAWSVRGHSYEQYFGPGTRLTVT.

This clonotype was picked up many times. The chain employs TRBV28 and TRBJ2-1; the match to TRBD2 covers 11 bases. With 7 bases clipped from V and 10 bases from J, the junction kept 3 bases outside the gene matches. CDR1 is MDHEN, CDR2 SYDVKM, per germline. This CDR3 comprises 12 residues. CDR3 sequence: CASNLAGGEQFF. For the CDR3, the DNA is TGTGCCAGCAATCTAGCGGGAGGAGAGCAGTTCTTC. The full variable domain, its missing parts supplied by reference TRBV28 and TRBJ2-1, is DVKVTQSSRYLVKRTGEKVFLECVQDMDHENMFWYRQDPGLGLRLIYFSYDVKMKEKGDIPEGYSVSREKKERFSLILESASTNQTSMYLCASNLAGGEQFFGPGTRLTVL.

The rearrangement uses TRBV20-1 and TRBJ1-1; tentatively, D is TRBD1 (6 bases). The CDR3 totals 13 residues. Trimming removed 2 bases from V and 11 bases from J, with 18 bases in between. Germline lookup yields CDR1 DFQATT and CDR2 SNEGSKA (reference sequence). The chain's CDR3 is CSARLLGAYRAFF. As DNA, the CDR3 is TGCAGTGCTAGATTGTTGGGGGCTTATAGGGCTTTCTTT.

The chain uses TRBV19 and TRBJ1-5; D remains ambiguous. Germline assignment: CDR1 LNHDA and CDR2 SQIVND (reference sequence). Trimming removed 5 bases at V and 5 bases at J, with 10 bases between. There are 13 residues in the CDR3. In nucleotides, the CDR3 is TGTGCCAGTAGTCCGACCATGTATCAGCCCCAGCATTTT. Translated: CASSPTMYQPQHF.